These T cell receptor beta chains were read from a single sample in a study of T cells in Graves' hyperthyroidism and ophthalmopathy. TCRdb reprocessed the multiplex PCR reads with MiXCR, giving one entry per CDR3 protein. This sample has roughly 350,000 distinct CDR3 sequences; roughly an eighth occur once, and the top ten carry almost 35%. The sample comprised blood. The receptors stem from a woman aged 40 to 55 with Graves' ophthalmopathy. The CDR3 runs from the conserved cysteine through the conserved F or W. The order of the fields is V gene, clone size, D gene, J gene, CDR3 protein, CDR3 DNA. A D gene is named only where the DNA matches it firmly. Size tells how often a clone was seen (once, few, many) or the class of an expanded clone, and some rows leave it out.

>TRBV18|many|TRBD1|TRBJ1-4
CASSPDRATNEKLFF
TGTGCCAGCTCACCGGACAGGGCAACAAATGAAAAACTGTTTTTT
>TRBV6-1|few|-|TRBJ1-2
CASSAGLYGYTF
TGTGCCAGCAGTGCAGGGCTCTATGGCTACACCTTC
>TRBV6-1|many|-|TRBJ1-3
CASSGLLGQTLSGNTIYF
TGTGCCAGCAGTGGGCTCCTTGGACAAACTCTCTCTGGAAACACCATATATTTT
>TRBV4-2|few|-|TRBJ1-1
CASSQERDWGEAFF
TGTGCCAGCAGCCAAGAGAGGGATTGGGGGGAAGCTTTCTTT
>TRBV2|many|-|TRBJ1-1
CASNGQSPEAFF
TGTGCCAGCAACGGACAGTCCCCTGAAGCTTTCTTT
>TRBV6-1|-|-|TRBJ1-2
CASSEAPGNGYTF
TGTGCCAGCAGTGAAGCACCAGGGAACGGCTACACCTTC
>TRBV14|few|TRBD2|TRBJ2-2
CASSQERGGNTGELFF
TGTGCCAGCAGCCAAGAACGGGGGGGGAACACCGGGGAGCTGTTTTTT
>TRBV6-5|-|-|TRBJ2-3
CASSNLFGRAGTDTQYF
TGTGCCAGCAGTAACCTCTTTGGTCGGGCCGGCACAGATACGCAGTATTTT
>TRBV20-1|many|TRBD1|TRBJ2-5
CSARDPGQGAPETQYF
TGCAGTGCTAGAGACCCGGGACAGGGGGCGCCTGAGACCCAGTACTTC
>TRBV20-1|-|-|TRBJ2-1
CSARLRSTDSYEQFF
TGCAGTGCTAGATTAAGATCGACAGACTCCTACGAGCAGTTCTTC
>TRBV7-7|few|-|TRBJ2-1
CASSLGEGNEQFF
TGTGCTAGCAGCTTAGGAGAGGGGAATGAGCAGTTCTTC
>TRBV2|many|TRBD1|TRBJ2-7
CASVSGQTYEQYF
TGTGCCAGCGTTTCGGGACAGACCTACGAGCAGTACTTC
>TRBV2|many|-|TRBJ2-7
CAGKIEYEQYF
TGTGCCGGGAAAATTGAGTACGAGCAGTACTTC
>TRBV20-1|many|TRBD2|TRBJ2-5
CSASRTSGQETQYF
TGCAGTGCTAGTCGGACTAGCGGCCAAGAGACCCAGTACTTC
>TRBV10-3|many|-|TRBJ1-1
CAISESRQLGNTEAFF
TGTGCCATCAGTGAGTCAAGACAGCTTGGGAACACTGAAGCTTTCTTT
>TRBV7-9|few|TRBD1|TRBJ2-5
CASSPGQGLVTQYF
TGTGCCAGCAGCCCCGGACAGGGGTTAGTGACCCAGTACTTC
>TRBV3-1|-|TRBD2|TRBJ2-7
CASSLSREGGEQYF
TGTGCCAGCAGCCTCTCGCGGGAGGGCGGCGAGCAGTACTTC
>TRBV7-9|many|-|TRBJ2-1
CASSQGAGRNEQFF
TGTGCCAGCAGCCAAGGGGCAGGGAGGAATGAGCAGTTCTTC
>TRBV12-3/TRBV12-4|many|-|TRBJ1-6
CASSPRPNSPLHF
TGTGCCAGCAGCCCCCGACCAAATTCACCCCTCCACTTT
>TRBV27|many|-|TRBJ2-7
CASSSNWGAYEQYF
TGTGCCAGCAGTTCCAACTGGGGAGCCTACGAGCAGTACTTC
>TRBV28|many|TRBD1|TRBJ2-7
CASRAGTGPYEQYF
TGTGCCAGCAGGGCCGGGACAGGGCCCTACGAGCAGTACTTC
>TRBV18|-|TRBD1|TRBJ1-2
CASSPDTTGDYTF
TGTGCCAGCTCACCAGATACGACAGGGGACTACACCTTC
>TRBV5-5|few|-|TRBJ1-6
CASSSDGTEVTLHF
TGTGCCAGCAGCAGCGACGGAACAGAAGTTACCCTCCACTTT
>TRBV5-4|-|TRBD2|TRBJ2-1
CASSLLYRDTETSGVYNEQFF
TGTGCCAGCAGCTTGTTGTATCGGGACACCGAGACTAGCGGGGTCTACAATGAGCAGTTCTTC
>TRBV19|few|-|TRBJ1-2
CASSTTGTVYGYTF
TGTGCCAGTAGTACTACCGGGACGGTCTATGGCTACACCTTC
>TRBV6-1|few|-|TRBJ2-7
CASSRRPPSYEQYF
TGTGCCAGCAGTCGCAGGCCCCCATCCTACGAGCAGTACTTC
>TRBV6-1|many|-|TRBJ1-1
CASSTHRDMNTEAFF
TGTGCCAGCAGTACCCACAGGGACATGAACACTGAAGCTTTCTTT
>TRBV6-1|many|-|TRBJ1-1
CASSQQANTEAFF
TGTGCCAGCAGTCAGCAGGCTAACACTGAAGCTTTCTTT
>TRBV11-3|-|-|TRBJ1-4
CASSLVRATTEKLFF
TGTGCCAGCAGCTTAGTAAGAGCAACTACTGAAAAACTGTTTTTT
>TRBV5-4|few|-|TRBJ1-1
CASSFRYKGSTEAFF
TGTGCCAGCAGCTTCCGCTATAAGGGCAGCACTGAAGCTTTCTTT
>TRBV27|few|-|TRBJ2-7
CASSLQAVGAQQYF
TGTGCCAGCAGTCTACAGGCAGTAGGGGCGCAGCAGTACTTC
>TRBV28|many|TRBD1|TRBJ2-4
CASRAQGAIGIQYF
TGTGCCAGCCGAGCACAGGGGGCTATAGGCATTCAGTACTTC
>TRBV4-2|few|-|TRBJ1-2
CASSQDRLKAYGYTF
TGTGCCAGCAGCCAAGATAGACTGAAAGCCTATGGCTACACCTTC
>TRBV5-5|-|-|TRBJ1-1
CASTRSGVDTEAFF
TGTGCCAGCACCCGGTCGGGGGTAGACACTGAAGCTTTCTTT
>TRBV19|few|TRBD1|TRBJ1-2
CASSDRGFDYGYTF
TGTGCCAGTAGCGACAGGGGGTTCGACTATGGCTACACCTTC
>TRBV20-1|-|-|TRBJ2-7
CSAKGIPLKEVVAYEQYF
TGCAGTGCCAAGGGGATCCCCTTAAAAGAAGTGGTGGCCTACGAGCAGTACTTC
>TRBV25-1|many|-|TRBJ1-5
CASSERGSNQPQHF
TGTGCCAGCAGTGAACGGGGGAGTAATCAGCCCCAGCATTTT
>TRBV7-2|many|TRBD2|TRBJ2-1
CASSQTSGLVDEQFF
TGTGCCAGCAGCCAGACTAGCGGACTAGTCGATGAGCAGTTCTTC
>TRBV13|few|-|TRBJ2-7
CASSLGGGTLYEQYF
TGTGCCAGCAGCTTAGGCGGGGGGACACTGTACGAGCAGTACTTC
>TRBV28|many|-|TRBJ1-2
CASSLPNGRGYTF
TGTGCCAGCAGTTTACCAAATGGTCGGGGCTACACCTTC
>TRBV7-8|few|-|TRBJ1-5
CASSGAGSQPQHF
TGTGCCAGCAGCGGGGCAGGGAGTCAGCCCCAGCATTTT
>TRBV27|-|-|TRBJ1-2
CASSLSQGPYGCTF
TGTGCCAGCAGTTTATCTCAGGGCCCGTATGGCTGCACCTTC
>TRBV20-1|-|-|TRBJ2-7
CSASLRNFEQEQYF
TGCAGTGCTAGCCTCAGAAACTTCGAGCAAGAGCAGTACTTC
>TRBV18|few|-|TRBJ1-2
CASSPPGDYGYTF
TGTGCCAGCTCACCACCAGGGGACTATGGCTACACCTTC
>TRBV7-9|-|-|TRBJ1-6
CASSFRRQVNSPLHF
TGTGCCAGCAGCTTTAGGAGGCAAGTTAATTCACCCCTCCACTTT
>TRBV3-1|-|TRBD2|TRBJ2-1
CASSQGGTSGGYEQFF
TGTGCCAGCAGCCAGGGGGGGACTAGCGGGGGTTATGAGCAGTTCTTC
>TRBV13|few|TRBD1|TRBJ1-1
CASSAGTGRMNTEAFF
TGTGCCAGCAGCGCCGGGACAGGACGAATGAACACTGAAGCTTTCTTT
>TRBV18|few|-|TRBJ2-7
CASSPGTRGEQYF
TGTGCCAGCTCACCGGGGACGAGGGGAGAGCAGTACTTC
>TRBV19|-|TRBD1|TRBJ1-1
CASSKTGAGSGTEAFF
TGTGCCAGTAGTAAGACAGGGGCAGGGTCGGGCACTGAAGCTTTCTTT
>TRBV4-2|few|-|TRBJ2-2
CASSQEQGPNTGELFF
TGTGCCAGCAGCCAAGAACAGGGACCGAACACCGGGGAGCTGTTTTTT
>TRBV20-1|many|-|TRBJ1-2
CSARVSTSYGYTF
TGCAGTGCTAGAGTCAGTACGTCCTATGGCTACACCTTC
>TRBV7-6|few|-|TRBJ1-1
CASSSGRQITEAFF
TGTGCCAGCAGCTCCGGACGACAGATCACTGAAGCTTTCTTT